This T cell receptor (beta chain) was found in a study of cytomegalovirus exposure and HLA in healthy donors. The study ran its PCR with 60 Vbeta and 13 Jbeta primers. TCRdb keeps only in-frame clones here, not all; method: immunoSEQ multiplex PCR. This sample has about 130,000 clones, with around four fifths found just once. CDR1 is SGHKS and CDR2 is YYEKEE in the germline V gene (reference sequence). The V gene end was trimmed by 3 bases and the J gene end by 7 bases; junction bases not matched to a gene: 9. CDR3 length equals 16 residues. This clonotype originated in a man aged 30-40 years in good health and CMV-seropositive. The V gene is TRBV5-5, the J gene TRBJ1-4; 10 bases match TRBD1. Sequencing was carried out using PBMCs. Here the CDR3 DNA reads TGTGCCAGCAGCTCGACACCGGGACAGGGGTCTGAAAAACTGTTTTTT. Translating gives CASSSTPGQGSEKLFF.